This T cell receptor beta chain was recovered during a study of blood T cell repertoires in COVID-19. Sequenced by immunoSEQ multiplex PCR; TCRdb stores in-frame clones only, minus some. Of about 130,000 clones in the sample, around three quarters are singletons; the top ten hold under 45%. Trimming stripped 3 bases from V and 4 bases from J, with 3 bases between. In germline, CDR1 is SGHNT, CDR2 YYREEE (reference sequence). The CDR3 is 11 residues long. The sequence was collected from a man between 35 and 55 years old with active or convalescent COVID-19. The sample comprised peripheral blood. The chain recombines TRBV5-4 with TRBJ2-3; D is unclear. The CDR3 loop reads CASSSSDTQYF. In nucleotides, the CDR3 is TGTGCCAGCAGCTCTTCAGATACGCAGTATTTT. Full variable domain (outside the CDR3, taken from reference TRBV5-4 and TRBJ2-3): ETGVTQSPTHLIKTRGQQVTLRCSSQSGHNTVSWYQQALGQGPQFIFQYYREEENGRGNFPPRFSGLQFPNYSSELNVNALELDDSALYLCASSSSDTQYFGPGTRLTVL.